This TCR beta chain emerged from a study of identifying expanded T cells in peripheral blood. Whole-study results and caveats: Variance in clone template counts between approximately two-week samples significantly increased with total template count across all healthy donors.

V shed 0 bases and J shed 1 base, with 8 bases lying between them. The CDR3 is 15 amino acids. Per germline, CDR1 SGDLS and CDR2 YYNGEE. A remark on this clone: Its antigen remains unknown.

Measured with immunoSEQ multiplex PCR; TCRdb has only the in-frame clones, and not every one. In the table there are approximately 130,000 clones, 80% to 90% of which are singletons. V and J are TRBV9 and TRBJ2-1; perhaps D is TRBD1 or TRBD2 (5 bases each). The material sequenced was blood. This receptor was taken from a person aged 18 to 75 in good health. The CDR3, as DNA: TGTGCCAGCAGCGTAGTTGGGGGATCCTACAATGAGCAGTTCTTC. Protein: CASSVVGGSYNEQFF.